This T cell receptor (beta chain) comes out of a study of T-cell memory formation after mild COVID-19. Study-level results: For contracting clones, CD4+ ones sat mainly in CM and EM, CD8+ in EMRA. Later expanders leaned toward CD4+, whereas clones contracting from day 15 to 85 were balanced CD4/CD8. Nothing confirmed that second-wave clones peaking on day 37 were specific for SARS-CoV-2.

The CDR3 consists of 14 residues. Germline CDR1 reads KGHDR; CDR2 reads SFDVKD. Employing constant-segment primers, 5'RACE generated TCR alpha and TCR beta cDNA libraries bearing sample barcodes and UMIs. One entry per CDR3 protein results from TCRdb running MiXCR on the 5' RACE reads. The repertoire holds approximately 250,000 distinct CDR3 sequences, 15% seen once, with approximately 2.1% in the top ten. To note about this clonotype: Its antigen is still unknown. A junction boundary mismatches the germline segment, possibly from a read error.

Sequencing was performed on PBMCs or a T cell subset sorted from them (not recorded which). V usage is TRBV24-1 and J usage is TRBJ2-3; TRBD2 might be the D (8 bases). The origin of this receptor is an adult woman who had mild COVID-19 (a few samples of this study predate the infection). Cell type and time point are not known. CDR3 protein: CATARGVGTDKQYF. DNA of the CDR3: TGTGCCACCGCGCGGGGGGTAGGGACAGATAAGCAGTATTTT.